This T cell receptor (beta chain) was recovered during a study of Graves' ophthalmopathy and Graves' hyperthyroidism (dated by TCRdb to 2016 to 2018). With regard to the full study: Peripheral blood was collected before any treatment was given, at the time of initial diagnosis. Once sampling was done, hyperthyroidism patients were given methimazole at a starting dose of 30 mg daily, while ophthalmopathy patients were given high-dose intravenous methylprednisolone. For independent validation, a separate cohort was made up of 18 hyperthyroidism patients plus 17 patients who later progressed from hyperthyroidism to ophthalmopathy. In total, approximately 130 blood samples were TCR-sequenced: fewer than 50 ophthalmopathy, about 75 hyperthyroidism and roughly 17 hyperthyroidism-to-ophthalmopathy patients. The study used signatures of the TCR beta repertoire to tell Graves' ophthalmopathy apart from Graves' hyperthyroidism and to predict which patients would progress to ophthalmopathy. In roughly 6 hyperthyroidism patients, T-cell repertoires of thyroid tissue and blood were compared. The approximately 90 discovery patients were randomly split 7:3 into training and test sets. A discovery set of 100 patients (around 45 ophthalmopathy, some 58 stable hyperthyroidism) was enrolled to explore V-J signatures distinguishing ophthalmopathy from hyperthyroidism.

For repertoire sequencing, TCR beta CDR3 regions were amplified from RNA transcripts. The first round was an RT-PCR using HTBI primers with the Qiagen OneStep RT-PCR kit, and this first round was followed by a second-round multiplex PCR, then size selection and purification. Sequencing of the libraries was carried out on an Illumina HiSeq2000 in paired-end mode with 100 bp reads. Per the authors' processing: Reads were processed with SOAPnuke, discarding reads with adapters, uncalled bases, mean Phred below 15, or no exact constant-primer or identifier match. COPE v1.2.5 was used to merge the high-quality paired reads. Clonotypes were defined as unique nucleotide sequences and were aligned to IMGT TRB V, D and J references using MiTCR v1.1. The analysis was limited to V-J combinations with a frequency above 0.0001, which together covered approximately 99% of repertoires. For each V-J combination, a TCR clonal expansion and chaos score was defined as the ratio of F50 clonal expansion to chaos observed in the TCRdist matrix. Welch's t-statistics and random forest were used to narrow the features down to approximately 13 V-J combinations, which were then fed into a naive Bayes classifier. The Morisita-Horn index was used to measure how similar the thyroid and blood repertoires were. Starting from the raw public reads, TCRdb applied fastp trimming at Q25, assembled clones with MiXCR and retained in-frame beta chains. All rows with the same CDR3 protein become a single entry with the most common DNA and genes. Clone size and V and J calls follow TCRdb, not the original study. In all, the sample holds under 250,000 distinct CDR3 sequences, and under 25% of those were seen once. The ten largest clonotypes hold more than 35% of the sample.

V gives up 0 bases and J gives up 8 bases, and the segment between their germline ends measures 7 bases. The CDR3 starts with the cysteine, ends with the phenylalanine, and has 12 residues. Of the read, only the CDR3 DNA is kept; its 36 bases are in frame from base 1. Ophthalmopathy patients had moderately to severely active disease, Clinical Activity Score of at least 3, NOSPECS grade of at least 4, and disease duration under 3 months. Patients were excluded if they had other autoimmune diseases, uncontrolled infections, pregnancy or lactation. Clinical symptoms, serum thyroxine, TRAb, thyroid ultrasound and orbital computed tomography formed the basis of the diagnosis. Using Ficoll-Paque density gradient centrifugation, PBMCs were isolated from 10 ml of fresh peripheral blood. Total RNA was extracted with Trizol reagent and quality-checked on an Agilent 2100 Bioanalyzer. What the study reported, not specific to this receptor: In validation, the model predicted ophthalmopathy progression with about 70% sensitivity and roughly 78% specificity; about a dozen predicted patients were CT-confirmed with GO in a median of approximately six months. No statistical method was used to predetermine the sample size, and group allocation was not hidden from the investigators. In cross-validation, the 13-signature model distinguished ophthalmopathy from stable hyperthyroidism with 85% to 90% sensitivity and just under 84% specificity, and in the test set the corresponding values were about 80% and 75%. Among expanded thyroid clonotypes with frequency above 0.001, most also showed up in blood, which suggests that blood repertoires may reflect the thyroid immune response.

This clonotype was recorded at least ten times. Its antigen remains unidentified. The sample holds no much larger clone one base away, and base qualities are not on file. This chain joins TRBV12-3 or TRBV12-4 to TRBJ1-2, with the D gene not clear enough to name. The TCR was taken from a woman aged 45 to 65 with Graves' ophthalmopathy. Donor details come from another sample of the same person, matched by shared clones. Input material: peripheral blood. The CDR3 has the sequence CASSLAGEGYTF. The nucleotides are TGTGCCAGCAGTTTAGCGGGAGAAGGCTACACCTTC.